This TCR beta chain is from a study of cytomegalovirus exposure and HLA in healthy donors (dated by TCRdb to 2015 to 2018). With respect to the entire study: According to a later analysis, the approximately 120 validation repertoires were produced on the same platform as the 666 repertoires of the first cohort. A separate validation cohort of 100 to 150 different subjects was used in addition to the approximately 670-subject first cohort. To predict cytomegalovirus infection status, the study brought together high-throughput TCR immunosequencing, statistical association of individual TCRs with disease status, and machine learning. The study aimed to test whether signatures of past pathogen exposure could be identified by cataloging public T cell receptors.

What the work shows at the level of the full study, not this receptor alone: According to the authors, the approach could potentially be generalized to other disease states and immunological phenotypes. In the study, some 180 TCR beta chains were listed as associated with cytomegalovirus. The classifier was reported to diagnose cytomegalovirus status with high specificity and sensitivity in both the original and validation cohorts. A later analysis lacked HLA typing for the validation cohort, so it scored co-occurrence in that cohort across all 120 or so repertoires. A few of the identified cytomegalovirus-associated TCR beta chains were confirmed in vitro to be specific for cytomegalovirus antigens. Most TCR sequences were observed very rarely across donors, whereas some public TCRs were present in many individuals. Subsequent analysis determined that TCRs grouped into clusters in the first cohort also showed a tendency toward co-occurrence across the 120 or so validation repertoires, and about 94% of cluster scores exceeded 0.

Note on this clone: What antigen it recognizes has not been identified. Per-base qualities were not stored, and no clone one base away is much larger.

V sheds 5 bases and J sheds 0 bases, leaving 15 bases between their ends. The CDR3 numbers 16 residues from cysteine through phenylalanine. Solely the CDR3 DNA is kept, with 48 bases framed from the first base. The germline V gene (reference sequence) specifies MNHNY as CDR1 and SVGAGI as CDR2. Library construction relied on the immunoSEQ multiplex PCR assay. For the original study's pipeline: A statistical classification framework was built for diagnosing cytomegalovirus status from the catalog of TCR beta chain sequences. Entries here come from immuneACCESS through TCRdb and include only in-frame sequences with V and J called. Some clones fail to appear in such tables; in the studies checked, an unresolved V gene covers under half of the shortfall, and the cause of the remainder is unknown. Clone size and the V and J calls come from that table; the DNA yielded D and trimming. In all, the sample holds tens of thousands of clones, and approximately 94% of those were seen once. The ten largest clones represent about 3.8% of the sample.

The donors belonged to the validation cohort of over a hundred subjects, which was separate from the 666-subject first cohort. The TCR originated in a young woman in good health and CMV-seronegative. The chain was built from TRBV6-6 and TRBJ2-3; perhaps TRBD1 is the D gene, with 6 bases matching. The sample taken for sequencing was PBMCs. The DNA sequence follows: TGTGCCAGCAGTAGAATACAGGGAGCTAGCACAGATACGCAGTATTTT. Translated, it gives CASSRIQGASTDTQYF.